The rows below give T cell receptor beta chains drawn from one sample of a study of cytomegalovirus exposure and HLA in healthy donors. Profiled with immunoSEQ multiplex PCR; TCRdb holds only in-frame clones, not every one. The table lists about 150,000 clones, 73% of them singletons. Material for sequencing was PBMCs. The receptors originated from a woman aged 18-29 years in good health and CMV-seronegative. The CDR3 runs from the conserved cysteine through the conserved F or W. Each record gives: clone size, D gene, J gene, V gene, CDR3 protein, CDR3 DNA. D genes are given only for firm matches. For some rows the clone size is stated as once, few or many, or as a class when expanded; others skip it.

abundance: NA; d_gene: NA; j_gene: TRBJ2-7; v_gene: TRBV2; CDR3aa: CASSDRGYEQYF; CDR3nt: TGTGCCAGCAGTGACAGGGGCTACGAGCAGTACTTC
abundance: few; d_gene: NA; j_gene: TRBJ2-2; v_gene: TRBV5-4; CDR3aa: CASSLLAQGTGELFF; CDR3nt: TGTGCCAGCAGCTTACTGGCCCAGGGGACCGGGGAGCTGTTTTTT
abundance: NA; d_gene: NA; j_gene: TRBJ1-1; v_gene: TRBV18; CDR3aa: CASSPLSGSTEAFF; CDR3nt: TGTGCCAGCTCACCACTTTCCGGGTCCACTGAAGCTTTCTTT
abundance: NA; d_gene: TRBD1; j_gene: TRBJ1-1; v_gene: TRBV5-4; CDR3aa: CASSRRGAGGRGTDTEAFF; CDR3nt: TGTGCCAGCAGCCGACGTGGGGCAGGGGGAAGAGGAACGGACACTGAAGCTTTCTTT
abundance: NA; d_gene: NA; j_gene: TRBJ2-6; v_gene: TRBV21-1; CDR3aa: CASSRDRTSILTF; CDR3nt: TGTGCCAGCAGCAGGGACAGGACAAGCATCCTGACTTTC
abundance: few; d_gene: TRBD1; j_gene: TRBJ2-3; v_gene: TRBV2; CDR3aa: CASSLAGQATDTQYF; CDR3nt: TGTGCCAGCAGTTTAGCAGGACAGGCGACAGATACGCAGTATTTT
abundance: NA; d_gene: TRBD1; j_gene: TRBJ1-2; v_gene: TRBV4-1; CDR3aa: CASSQDLGQGHYGYTF; CDR3nt: TGCGCCAGCAGCCAAGATTTGGGACAGGGACACTATGGCTACACCTTC
abundance: once; d_gene: TRBD2; j_gene: TRBJ2-1; v_gene: TRBV9; CDR3aa: CASSVTSGRGDEQFF; CDR3nt: TGTGCCAGCAGCGTCACTAGCGGGCGGGGCGATGAGCAGTTCTTC
abundance: NA; d_gene: NA; j_gene: TRBJ1-1; v_gene: TRBV18; CDR3aa: CASSFGSDTEAFF; CDR3nt: TGTGCCAGCTCATTTGGGAGCGACACTGAAGCTTTCTTT
abundance: few; d_gene: TRBD2; j_gene: TRBJ2-1; v_gene: TRBV7-2; CDR3aa: CASSLAGGAVYNEQFF; CDR3nt: TGTGCCAGCAGCCTTGCCGGGGGGGCTGTCTACAATGAGCAGTTCTTC
abundance: NA; d_gene: TRBD2; j_gene: TRBJ2-3; v_gene: TRBV7-2; CDR3aa: CASSSPRGGDGTDTQYF; CDR3nt: TGTGCCAGCAGCTCGCCCCGGGGGGGGGATGGGACAGATACGCAGTATTTT
abundance: NA; d_gene: TRBD2; j_gene: TRBJ2-1; v_gene: TRBV11-3; CDR3aa: CASSPGLAGGYNEQFF; CDR3nt: TGTGCCAGCAGCCCGGGACTAGCGGGGGGGTACAATGAGCAGTTCTTC
abundance: once; d_gene: TRBD2; j_gene: TRBJ2-5; v_gene: TRBV9; CDR3aa: CASSVGSRTSGQETQYF; CDR3nt: TGTGCCAGCAGCGTAGGATCAAGGACTAGCGGGCAAGAGACCCAGTACTTC
abundance: NA; d_gene: TRBD1; j_gene: TRBJ1-2; v_gene: TRBV6-5; CDR3aa: CASSYVGQGNHGYTF; CDR3nt: TGTGCCAGCAGTTACGTGGGACAGGGTAACCATGGCTACACCTTC
abundance: NA; d_gene: TRBD1; j_gene: TRBJ1-2; v_gene: TRBV5-1; CDR3aa: CASSLEGGQGYTF; CDR3nt: TGCGCCAGCAGCTTGGAAGGGGGCCAGGGCTACACCTTC
abundance: few; d_gene: NA; j_gene: TRBJ1-2; v_gene: TRBV5-1; CDR3aa: CASSLADRRYGYTF; CDR3nt: TGCGCCAGCAGCTTGGCCGACAGGCGATATGGCTACACCTTC
abundance: NA; d_gene: TRBD1; j_gene: TRBJ1-2; v_gene: TRBV7-2; CDR3aa: CASSRLSGQGLGYTF; CDR3nt: TGTGCCAGCAGCCGATTATCCGGACAGGGGCTTGGCTACACCTTC
abundance: few; d_gene: NA; j_gene: TRBJ1-1; v_gene: TRBV6-5; CDR3aa: CASSSDTEAFF; CDR3nt: TGTGCCAGCAGTTCCGACACTGAAGCTTTCTTT
abundance: NA; d_gene: NA; j_gene: TRBJ1-4; v_gene: TRBV4-3; CDR3aa: CASSQRGRDNEKLFF; CDR3nt: TGCGCCAGCAGCCAACGAGGCAGGGATAATGAAAAACTGTTTTTT
abundance: NA; d_gene: NA; j_gene: TRBJ1-4; v_gene: TRBV28; CDR3aa: CASSPHRATNEKLFF; CDR3nt: TGTGCCAGCAGTCCCCACAGAGCAACTAATGAAAAACTGTTTTTT
abundance: NA; d_gene: NA; j_gene: TRBJ2-1; v_gene: TRBV7-8; CDR3aa: CASSRQVYNEQFF; CDR3nt: TGTGCCAGCAGCCGACAGGTCTACAATGAGCAGTTCTTC
abundance: NA; d_gene: TRBD1; j_gene: TRBJ1-1; v_gene: TRBV19; CDR3aa: CASSDRGGFEAFF; CDR3nt: TGTGCCAGTAGCGACAGGGGGGGCTTTGAAGCTTTCTTT
abundance: few; d_gene: NA; j_gene: TRBJ2-2; v_gene: TRBV19; CDR3aa: CASSKLGGAGELFF; CDR3nt: TGTGCCAGTAGTAAGCTTGGTGGAGCCGGGGAGCTGTTTTTT
abundance: once; d_gene: TRBD1; j_gene: TRBJ1-5; v_gene: TRBV19; CDR3aa: CATTTGGSQPQHF; CDR3nt: TGTGCCACCACTACAGGGGGCAGTCAGCCCCAGCATTTT
abundance: few; d_gene: NA; j_gene: TRBJ1-2; v_gene: TRBV6-5; CDR3aa: CASSYDRQSYGYTF; CDR3nt: TGTGCCAGCAGTTACGACAGACAGAGCTATGGCTACACCTTC
abundance: NA; d_gene: TRBD2; j_gene: TRBJ2-1; v_gene: TRBV18; CDR3aa: CASSPSTSGSRNEQFF; CDR3nt: TGTGCCAGCTCACCTTCGACTAGCGGGAGTAGGAATGAGCAGTTCTTC
abundance: few; d_gene: NA; j_gene: TRBJ2-7; v_gene: TRBV15; CDR3aa: CATSRDTHEQYF; CDR3nt: TGTGCCACCAGCAGGGACACTCACGAGCAGTACTTC
abundance: NA; d_gene: TRBD1; j_gene: TRBJ1-6; v_gene: TRBV13; CDR3aa: CASSSDRGRSSPLHF; CDR3nt: TGTGCCAGCAGTTCAGACAGGGGTAGGAGTTCACCCCTCCACTTT
abundance: few; d_gene: NA; j_gene: TRBJ1-2; v_gene: TRBV27; CDR3aa: CASSPTGPAGKGYTF; CDR3nt: TGTGCCAGCAGTCCTACCGGACCCGCAGGGAAAGGCTACACCTTC
abundance: few; d_gene: NA; j_gene: TRBJ1-1; v_gene: TRBV7-9; CDR3aa: CASSLSGREAFF; CDR3nt: TGTGCCAGCAGCCTATCGGGTAGAGAAGCTTTCTTT
abundance: NA; d_gene: NA; j_gene: TRBJ1-4; v_gene: TRBV10-1; CDR3aa: CASSPPPPGCRVANEKLFF; CDR3nt: TGCGCCAGCAGCCCACCCCCCCCCGGCTGCAGGGTGGCTAATGAAAAACTGTTTTTT
abundance: NA; d_gene: TRBD1; j_gene: TRBJ1-1; v_gene: TRBV5-4; CDR3aa: CASSSADRAITEAFF; CDR3nt: TGTGCCAGCAGCTCGGCGGACAGGGCGATCACTGAAGCTTTCTTT
abundance: NA; d_gene: NA; j_gene: TRBJ2-1; v_gene: TRBV9; CDR3aa: CASSPHPAGRGFNEQFF; CDR3nt: TGTGCCAGCAGCCCCCACCCGGCGGGCAGGGGATTCAATGAGCAGTTCTTC
abundance: NA; d_gene: NA; j_gene: TRBJ1-3; v_gene: TRBV7-2; CDR3aa: CASSRRGNSGNTIYF; CDR3nt: TGTGCCAGCAGCCGCAGGGGTAACTCTGGAAACACCATATATTTT
abundance: NA; d_gene: NA; j_gene: TRBJ2-1; v_gene: TRBV7-2; CDR3aa: CASSLIAESYNEQFF; CDR3nt: TGTGCCAGCAGCTTAATAGCGGAATCCTACAATGAGCAGTTCTTC
abundance: NA; d_gene: TRBD1; j_gene: TRBJ1-2; v_gene: TRBV6-5; CDR3aa: CASRPGQIFYGYTF; CDR3nt: TGTGCCAGCAGGCCGGGACAGATATTCTATGGCTACACCTTC
abundance: NA; d_gene: TRBD1; j_gene: TRBJ1-3; v_gene: TRBV28; CDR3aa: CASSLGQSSGNTIYF; CDR3nt: TGTGCCAGCAGTCTGGGACAGAGCTCTGGAAACACCATATATTTT
abundance: NA; d_gene: NA; j_gene: TRBJ2-2; v_gene: TRBV9; CDR3aa: CASSARPTGTGELFF; CDR3nt: TGTGCCAGCAGCGCCCGTCCTACAGGGACCGGGGAGCTGTTTTTT
abundance: NA; d_gene: NA; j_gene: TRBJ1-3; v_gene: TRBV7-9; CDR3aa: CASSAISGNTIYF; CDR3nt: TGTGCCAGCAGCGCGATATCTGGAAACACCATATATTTT
abundance: few; d_gene: NA; j_gene: TRBJ1-6; v_gene: TRBV7-6; CDR3aa: CASSARAPGQSSYNSPLHF; CDR3nt: TGTGCCAGCAGCGCCCGGGCCCCGGGACAAAGCTCCTATAATTCACCCCTCCACTTT
abundance: NA; d_gene: TRBD1; j_gene: TRBJ1-4; v_gene: TRBV4-1; CDR3aa: CASSQPGQTNEKLFF; CDR3nt: TGCGCCAGCAGCCAACCGGGACAGACTAATGAAAAACTGTTTTTT
abundance: NA; d_gene: TRBD2; j_gene: TRBJ2-1; v_gene: TRBV5-1; CDR3aa: CASRPTLAHQTSTYNEQFF; CDR3nt: TGCGCCAGCAGACCGACACTAGCGCATCAAACGAGCACCTACAATGAGCAGTTCTTC
abundance: few; d_gene: TRBD1; j_gene: TRBJ1-2; v_gene: TRBV10-1; CDR3aa: CATSPGTGGAKGYGYTF; CDR3nt: TGCGCCACGAGCCCCGGGACAGGGGGCGCAAAGGGCTATGGCTACACCTTC
abundance: NA; d_gene: NA; j_gene: TRBJ1-2; v_gene: TRBV28; CDR3aa: CASTNSRLPNYGYTF; CDR3nt: TGTGCCAGCACCAACTCCCGACTCCCTAACTATGGCTACACCTTC
abundance: NA; d_gene: TRBD1; j_gene: TRBJ2-2; v_gene: TRBV4-3; CDR3aa: CASSRKSLTGGVTGELFF; CDR3nt: TGCGCCAGCAGCCGCAAAAGCCTCACAGGGGGCGTTACCGGGGAGCTGTTTTTT
abundance: NA; d_gene: NA; j_gene: TRBJ2-5; v_gene: TRBV7-2; CDR3aa: CASSPGGGGETQYF; CDR3nt: TGTGCCAGCAGCCCAGGCGGGGGCGGAGAGACCCAGTACTTC
abundance: NA; d_gene: TRBD2; j_gene: TRBJ2-3; v_gene: TRBV7-9; CDR3aa: CASSARLAGYTDTQYF; CDR3nt: TGTGCCAGCAGCGCCCGACTAGCGGGGTACACAGATACGCAGTATTTT
abundance: NA; d_gene: TRBD1; j_gene: TRBJ2-2; v_gene: TRBV7-9; CDR3aa: CASSKGGQGRTGELFF; CDR3nt: TGTGCCAGCAGCAAGGGGGGACAGGGCCGCACCGGGGAGCTGTTTTTT
abundance: NA; d_gene: TRBD1; j_gene: TRBJ2-2; v_gene: TRBV7-2; CDR3aa: CASRGTAATGELFF; CDR3nt: TGTGCCAGCAGGGGGACAGCGGCGACCGGGGAGCTGTTTTTT
abundance: NA; d_gene: TRBD1; j_gene: TRBJ1-6; v_gene: TRBV7-2; CDR3aa: CASSLAWDRGSSYNSPLHF; CDR3nt: TGTGCCAGCAGCTTAGCATGGGACAGGGGTAGCTCCTATAATTCACCCCTCCACTTT
abundance: NA; d_gene: TRBD2; j_gene: TRBJ2-2; v_gene: TRBV27; CDR3aa: CASSLSSGRAAGELFF; CDR3nt: TGTGCCAGCAGTTTATCGAGCGGGAGGGCCGCCGGGGAGCTGTTTTTT
abundance: NA; d_gene: TRBD1; j_gene: TRBJ2-1; v_gene: TRBV29-1; CDR3aa: CSVELGTAYNEQFF; CDR3nt: TGCAGCGTTGAACTAGGGACAGCATACAATGAGCAGTTCTTC
abundance: NA; d_gene: TRBD2; j_gene: TRBJ2-3; v_gene: TRBV6-1; CDR3aa: CASSEGLARTDTQYF; CDR3nt: TGTGCCAGCAGTGAAGGACTAGCGCGGACAGATACGCAGTATTTT